The clone carrying this T cell receptor (beta chain) was detected once. This specimen comes from a study of blood T cell repertoires in COVID-19. Study-level background: The origin of the acute and convalescent COVID-19 samples was the United States, Italy and Spain.

Measured with immunoSEQ multiplex PCR; TCRdb has only the in-frame clones, and not every one. Of a few hundred thousand clones in the sample, around 91% were seen once. The specimen was PBMCs or T cells enriched from blood (not recorded which). This receptor was obtained from a man between 18 and 29 years old who had recovered from COVID-19.

The CDR3 region has the DNA TGCGCCAGCAGCCGGGAGGGCCTAGATGAGCAGTTCTTC. It is translated as CASSREGLDEQFF. The chain couples TRBV5-1 to TRBJ2-1; TRBD2 agrees at 8 bases. The CDR3 length is 13 residues. Trimming cost V 4 bases and J 8 bases; bases outside gene matches: 5. Germline CDR1 reads SGHRS; CDR2 reads YFSETQ.